The source of this TCR beta chain is a study of tissue T cells after allogeneic stem cell transplantation. CDR3 length: 15 residues. CDR1 and CDR2 from the germline V gene are NSHNY and SYGAGN. Trimming took 3 bases from V and 2 from J, leaving 14 bases between them. As for this clone: What it recognizes is unknown. Mouse gene names and germline throughout. With the read ending 1 residue before the CDR3 end, the germline J gene is used to fill in that end.

Profiling relied on immunoSEQ multiplex PCR, and the TCRdb table lists in-frame clones only, not all of them. Found here are roughly 51,000 clones, around 70% of them singletons; the top ten hold approximately 0.5%. Study results and caveats: Few T cell clones were shared across patients, but motif clusters showed tissue-specific shared signatures.

The receptor's source is a pool of C57BL/6 mice in good health. The chain recombines TRBV13-1 with TRBJ1-2; D call uncertain. The sample comprised sorted cells pooled from one or two spleens. CDR3 region: CASSGSRVPNSDYTF. Partial CDR3 DNA: TGTGCCAGCAGTGGGTCCCGGGTTCCTAACTCCGACTACACC.